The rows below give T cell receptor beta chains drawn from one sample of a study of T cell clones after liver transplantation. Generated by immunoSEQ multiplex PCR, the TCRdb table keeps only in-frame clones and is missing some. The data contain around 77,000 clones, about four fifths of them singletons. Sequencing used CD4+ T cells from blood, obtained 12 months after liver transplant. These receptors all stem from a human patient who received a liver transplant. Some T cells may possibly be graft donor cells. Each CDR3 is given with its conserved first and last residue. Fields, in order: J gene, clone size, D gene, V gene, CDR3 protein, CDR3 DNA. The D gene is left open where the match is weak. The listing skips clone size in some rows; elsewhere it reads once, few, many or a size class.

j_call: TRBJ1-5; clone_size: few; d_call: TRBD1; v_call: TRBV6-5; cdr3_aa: CASSRDREGQPQHF; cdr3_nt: TGTGCCAGCAGTCGGGACAGGGAAGGTCAGCCCCAGCATTTT
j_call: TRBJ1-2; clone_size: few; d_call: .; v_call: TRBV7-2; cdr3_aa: CASSARSYGYTF; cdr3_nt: TGTGCCAGCTCCGCCCGTTCGTATGGCTACACCTTC
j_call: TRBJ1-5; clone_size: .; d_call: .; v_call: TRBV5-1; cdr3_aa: CASSPGGNQPQHF; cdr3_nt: TGCGCCAGCAGCCCGGGCGGGAATCAGCCCCAGCATTTT
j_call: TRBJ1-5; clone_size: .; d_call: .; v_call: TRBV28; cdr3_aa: CASSSRPAVSPQHF; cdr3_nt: TGTGCCAGCAGTTCGAGGCCAGCGGTATCGCCCCAGCATTTT
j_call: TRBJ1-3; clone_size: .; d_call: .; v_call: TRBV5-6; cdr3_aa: CASSLTGAGNTIYF; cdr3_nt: TGTGCCAGCAGCTTAACTGGGGCTGGAAACACCATATATTTT
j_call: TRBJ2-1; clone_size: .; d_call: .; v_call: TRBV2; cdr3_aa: CASSTLGSYNEQFF; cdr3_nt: TGTGCCAGCAGTACCCTCGGGTCCTACAATGAGCAGTTCTTC
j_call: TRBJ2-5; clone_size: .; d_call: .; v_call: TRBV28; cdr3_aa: CASSISRAVGTQYF; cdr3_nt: TGTGCCAGCAGTATTTCTAGGGCAGTGGGGACCCAGTACTTC
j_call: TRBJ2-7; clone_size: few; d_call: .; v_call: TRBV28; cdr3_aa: CASSAKNSYEQYF; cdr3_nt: TGTGCCAGCAGTGCCAAGAATTCCTACGAGCAGTACTTC
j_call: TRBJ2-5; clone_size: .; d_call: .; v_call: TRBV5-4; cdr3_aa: CASSLGDRGGRETQYF; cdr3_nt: TGTGCCAGCAGCTTGGGTGATAGGGGTGGAAGGGAGACCCAGTACTTC
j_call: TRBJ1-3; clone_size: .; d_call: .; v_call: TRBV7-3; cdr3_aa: CASSPLGPDGWSSGNTIYF; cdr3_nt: TGTGCCAGCAGCCCCCTCGGGCCGGACGGATGGAGTTCTGGAAACACCATATATTTT
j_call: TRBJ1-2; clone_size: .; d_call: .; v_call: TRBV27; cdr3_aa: CASSPDRLYGYTF; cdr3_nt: TGTGCCAGCAGTCCCGACAGGCTCTATGGCTACACCTTC
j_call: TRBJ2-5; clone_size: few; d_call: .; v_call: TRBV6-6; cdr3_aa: CASSVAETQYF; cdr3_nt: TGTGCCAGCAGTGTTGCGGAGACCCAGTACTTC
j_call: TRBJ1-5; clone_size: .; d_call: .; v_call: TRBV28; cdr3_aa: CASRGIKTQHF; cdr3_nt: TGTGCCAGCAGGGGGATTAAGACCCAGCATTTT
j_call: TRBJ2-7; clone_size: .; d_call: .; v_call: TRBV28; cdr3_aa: CASSLYVGDSYEQYF; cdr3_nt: TGTGCCAGCAGTTTATATGTCGGGGACTCCTACGAGCAGTACTTC
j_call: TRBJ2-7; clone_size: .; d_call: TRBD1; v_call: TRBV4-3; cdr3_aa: CASSSRFEGAREQYF; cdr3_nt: TGCGCCAGCAGCTCAAGATTCGAGGGGGCGCGGGAGCAGTACTTC
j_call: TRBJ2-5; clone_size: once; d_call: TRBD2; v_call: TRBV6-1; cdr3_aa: CASSGRGSLTQYF; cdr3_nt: TGTGCCAGCAGTGGGCGCGGGAGCTTAACCCAGTACTTC
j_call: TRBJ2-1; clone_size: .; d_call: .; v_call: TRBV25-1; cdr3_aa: CASSAIQSEQFF; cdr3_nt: TGTGCCAGCAGTGCCATACAGAGCGAGCAGTTCTTC
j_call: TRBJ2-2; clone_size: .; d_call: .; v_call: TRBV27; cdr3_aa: CASSHPRTGELFF; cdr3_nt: TGTGCCAGCAGTCACCCCCGAACCGGGGAGCTGTTTTTT
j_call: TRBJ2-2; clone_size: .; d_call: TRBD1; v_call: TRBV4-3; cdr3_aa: CASSQNRDRGRRTGELFF; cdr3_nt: TGCGCCAGCAGCCAAAACCGGGACAGGGGAAGGAGGACCGGGGAGCTGTTTTTT
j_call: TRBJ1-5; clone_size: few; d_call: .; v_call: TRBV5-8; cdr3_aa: CASSSGQPQHF; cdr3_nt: TGTGCCAGCAGCTCAGGTCAGCCCCAGCATTTT
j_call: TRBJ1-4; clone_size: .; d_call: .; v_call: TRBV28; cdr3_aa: CASSFAGPNNEKLFF; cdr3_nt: TGTGCCAGCAGTTTTGCAGGTCCCAATAATGAAAAACTGTTTTTT
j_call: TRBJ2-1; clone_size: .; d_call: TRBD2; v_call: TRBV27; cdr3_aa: CASSLRLAGPNEQFF; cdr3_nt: TGTGCCAGCAGTCTGCGCCTAGCGGGTCCCAATGAGCAGTTCTTC
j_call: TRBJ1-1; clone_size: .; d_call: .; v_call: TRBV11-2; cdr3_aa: CASSPVLRGNTEAFF; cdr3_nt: TGTGCCAGCAGCCCTGTATTACGGGGAAACACTGAAGCTTTCTTT
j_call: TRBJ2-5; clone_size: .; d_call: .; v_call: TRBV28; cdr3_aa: CASSLGASETQYF; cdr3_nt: TGTGCCAGCAGTTTGGGAGCTTCAGAGACCCAGTACTTC
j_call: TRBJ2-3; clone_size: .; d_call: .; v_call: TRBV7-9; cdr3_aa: CASSWGADTQYF; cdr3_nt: TGTGCCAGCAGCTGGGGAGCAGATACGCAGTATTTT
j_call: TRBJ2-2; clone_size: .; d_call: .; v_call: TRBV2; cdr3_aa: CASSGPVANTGELFF; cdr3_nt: TGTGCCAGCAGTGGGCCAGTCGCGAACACCGGGGAGCTGTTTTTT
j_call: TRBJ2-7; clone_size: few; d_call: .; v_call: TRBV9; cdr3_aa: CASSVDWGAEQYF; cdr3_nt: TGTGCCAGCAGCGTAGATTGGGGGGCCGAGCAGTACTTC
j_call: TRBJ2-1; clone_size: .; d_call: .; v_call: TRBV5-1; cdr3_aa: CASSSGGTYNEQFF; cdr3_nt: TGCGCCAGCAGCTCTGGCGGGACTTACAATGAGCAGTTCTTC
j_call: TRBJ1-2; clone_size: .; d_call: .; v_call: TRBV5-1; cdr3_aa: CASSPQLGVYGYTF; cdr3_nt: TGCGCCAGCTCGCCTCAGCTTGGGGTCTATGGCTACACCTTC
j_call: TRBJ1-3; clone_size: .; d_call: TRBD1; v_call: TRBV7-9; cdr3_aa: CASSLGTGGNGNTIYF; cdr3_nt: TGTGCCAGCAGCCTCGGGACAGGGGGGAATGGAAACACCATATATTTT
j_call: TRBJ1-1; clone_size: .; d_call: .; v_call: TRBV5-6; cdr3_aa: CASSLTGSLRAFF; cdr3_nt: TGTGCCAGCAGCTTGACAGGGTCACTCCGAGCTTTCTTT
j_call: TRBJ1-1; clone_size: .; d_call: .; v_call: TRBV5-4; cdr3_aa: CASSATGIAEAFF; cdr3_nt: TGTGCCAGCAGCGCTACAGGGATTGCTGAAGCTTTCTTT
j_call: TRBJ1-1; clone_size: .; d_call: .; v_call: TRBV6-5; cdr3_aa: CASSYLLSGSRAFF; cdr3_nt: TGTGCCAGCAGTTATCTTTTAAGTGGCTCGCGAGCTTTCTTT
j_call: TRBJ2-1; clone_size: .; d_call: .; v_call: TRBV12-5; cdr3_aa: CASGDYNEQFF; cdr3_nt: TGTGCTAGTGGTGATTACAATGAGCAGTTCTTC
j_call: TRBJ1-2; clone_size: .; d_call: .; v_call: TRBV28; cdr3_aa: CASRLRDTLLGYTF; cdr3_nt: TGTGCCAGCAGGCTCCGGGACACCCTCTTAGGCTACACCTTC
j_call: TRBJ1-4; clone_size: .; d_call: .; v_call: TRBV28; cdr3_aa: CASSLYGRSNEKLFF; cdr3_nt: TGTGCCAGCAGTTTATATGGGCGTAGTAATGAAAAACTGTTTTTT
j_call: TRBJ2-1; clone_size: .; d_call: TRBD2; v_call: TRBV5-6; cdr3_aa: CASSLRLGLAGDSEQFF; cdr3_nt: TGTGCCAGCAGCTTGCGCCTAGGGCTAGCGGGAGATAGTGAGCAGTTCTTC
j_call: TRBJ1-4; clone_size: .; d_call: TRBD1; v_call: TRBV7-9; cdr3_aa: CASSFRGPDRGRDEKLFF; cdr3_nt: TGTGCCAGCAGCTTCAGAGGGCCGGACAGGGGGCGGGACGAAAAACTGTTTTTT
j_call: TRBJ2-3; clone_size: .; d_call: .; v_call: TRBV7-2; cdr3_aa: CASSFRTAGRTDTQYF; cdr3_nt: TGTGCCAGCAGCTTTAGGACTGCGGGGCGGACAGATACGCAGTATTTT
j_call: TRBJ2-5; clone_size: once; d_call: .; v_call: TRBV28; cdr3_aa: CASSLFGRPGLYEQYF; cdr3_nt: TGTGCCAGCAGTTTGTTCGGTCGGCCCGGCCTCTATGAGCAGTACTTC
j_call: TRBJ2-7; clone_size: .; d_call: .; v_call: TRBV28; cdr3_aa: CASSSMIAAHSYEQYF; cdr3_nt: TGTGCCAGCAGTTCGATGATAGCGGCCCATTCCTACGAGCAGTACTTC
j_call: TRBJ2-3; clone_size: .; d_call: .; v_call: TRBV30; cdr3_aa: CAWSVRGTDTQYF; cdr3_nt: TGTGCCTGGAGTGTACGAGGCACAGATACGCAGTATTTT
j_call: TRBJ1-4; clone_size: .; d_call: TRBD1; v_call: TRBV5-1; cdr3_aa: CASSPGQGIEKLFF; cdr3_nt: TGCGCCAGCAGCCCGGGACAGGGGATTGAAAAACTGTTTTTT
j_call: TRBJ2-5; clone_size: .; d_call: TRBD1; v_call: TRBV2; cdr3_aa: CASTPTGARETQYF; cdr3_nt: TGTGCCAGCACACCGACAGGGGCAAGGGAGACCCAGTACTTC